This TCR beta chain came from a study of control samples from healthy donors and cancer patients (dated by TCRdb to 2020 to 2021). The library was generated by the immunoSEQ multiplex PCR assay. The clones in this table, taken by TCRdb from immuneACCESS, are in-frame only. Not every clone is retained; where verified, under half of the shortfall comes from an unresolved V gene, and the cause of the rest is unknown. This sample lists approximately 76,000 clones; 65% to 90% were detected once. The ten most abundant clones make up approximately 10% of the sample. From its cysteine to its phenylalanine, the CDR3 spans 14 amino acids. The entry retains the CDR3 DNA only, 42 bases that are in frame from base 1. The germline V gene (reference sequence) gives CDR1 as LNHDA and CDR2 as SQIVND. Relative to germline, V is missing 6 bases and J is missing 9 bases, with 6 bases of the junction outside any gene match.

As for this clone: What antigen it recognizes has not been identified. Base qualities were left out, and no much larger clone turns up one base away.

Sequences were obtained from PBMCs. The rearrangement combines TRBV19 with TRBJ2-1, with 12 bases in between that match TRBD1. The TCR was taken from a man aged 55 to 70 with head and neck cancer. The sequenced DNA: TGTGCCAGTAGCACGGGACAGGGGGCTTTTGAGCAGTTCTTC. Its amino acids are CASSTGQGAFEQFF.